Following are 2 T cell receptor beta chains from one sample sequenced in a study of T cells in Graves' hyperthyroidism and ophthalmopathy. Researchers amplified the TCR beta CDR3 regions from RNA transcripts. TCR CDR3 underwent first-round RT-PCR with the HTBI primer set. Via MiXCR, TCRdb re-called the multiplex PCR reads, giving one row per CDR3 protein. The sample holds hundreds of thousands of distinct CDR3 sequences; roughly a quarter are singletons and the top ten take roughly 32%. The sample comprised blood. These receptors were taken from a woman aged 40-49 years with Graves' ophthalmopathy.

This clonotype was observed many times. The chain combines TRBV7-9 with TRBJ2-2; 10 nucleotides match TRBD2. The V gene's germline CDR1 is SEHNR and CDR2 FQNEAQ (reference sequence). CDR3 length: 14 amino acids. With 3 bases clipped from V and 6 bases from J, the junction kept 1 base outside the gene matches. CDR3 in DNA: TGTGCCAGCAGCTTCGGGACTAGCGCCGGGGAGCTGTTTTTT. This encodes CASSFGTSAGELFF.

This clonotype came up many times. CDR3 bases: TGCGCCAGCAGCTTGGAGAAGCGCAACCAAGAGACCCAGTACTTC. It specifies CASSLEKRNQETQYF. V and J are TRBV5-1 and TRBJ2-5; D not resolved. V gave up 0 bases and J gave up 0 bases, with 9 bases separating them. Germline V lookup: CDR1 SGHRS, CDR2 YFSETQ. The CDR3 sequence is 15 residues long.